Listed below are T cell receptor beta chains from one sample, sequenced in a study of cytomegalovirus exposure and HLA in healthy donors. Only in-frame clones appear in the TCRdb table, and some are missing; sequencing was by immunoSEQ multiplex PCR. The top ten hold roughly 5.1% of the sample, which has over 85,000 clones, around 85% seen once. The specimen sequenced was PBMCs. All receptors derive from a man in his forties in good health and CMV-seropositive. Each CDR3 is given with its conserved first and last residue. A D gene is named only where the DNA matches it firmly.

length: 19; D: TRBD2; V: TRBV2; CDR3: CASRTSGLRTRRGYNEQFF
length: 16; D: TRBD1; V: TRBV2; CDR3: CASSGTTGGGNQPQHF
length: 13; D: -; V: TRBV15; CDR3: CATSPHNNSPLHF
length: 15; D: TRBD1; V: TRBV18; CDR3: CASSLGTGMNTEAFF
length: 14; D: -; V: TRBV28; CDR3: CASSGGAAGEKLFF
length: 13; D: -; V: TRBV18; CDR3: CASSPRLGYEQYF
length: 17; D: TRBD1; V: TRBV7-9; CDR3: CASSAATQGPSYNEQFF
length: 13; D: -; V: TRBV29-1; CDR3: CSVSQGGTGELFF
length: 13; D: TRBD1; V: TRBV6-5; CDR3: CASSSQGGTEAFF
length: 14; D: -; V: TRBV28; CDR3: CASSLAGKQETQYF
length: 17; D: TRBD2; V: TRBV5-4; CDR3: CASSLLLAGAATDTQYF
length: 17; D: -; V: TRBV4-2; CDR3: CASSQGYASPGADTQYF
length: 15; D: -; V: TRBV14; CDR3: CASSQDLRGGYGYTF
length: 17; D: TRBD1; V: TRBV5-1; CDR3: CASSVGTATYPLNEQYF
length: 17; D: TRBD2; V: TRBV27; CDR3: CASRTPDRLAGTDTQYF
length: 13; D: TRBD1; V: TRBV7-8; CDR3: CASSLGQGREQYF
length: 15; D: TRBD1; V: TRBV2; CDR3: CASRARQGTNSPLHF
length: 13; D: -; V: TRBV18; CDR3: CASSPPGYNEQFF
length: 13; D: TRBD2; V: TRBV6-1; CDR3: CASSRLAGDTQYF
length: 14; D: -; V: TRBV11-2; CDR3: CASSLDRALSEQYF
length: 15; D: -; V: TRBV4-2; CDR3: CASSQGGQYNSPLHF
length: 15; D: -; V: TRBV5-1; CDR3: CASSLGDFSSYEQYF
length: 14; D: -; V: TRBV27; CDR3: CASSYGGNTGELFF
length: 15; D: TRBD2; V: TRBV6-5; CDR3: CASSFGGTSYNEQFF
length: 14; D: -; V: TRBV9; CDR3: CASSRAGARTEAFF
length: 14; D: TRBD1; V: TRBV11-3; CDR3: CASSSRTGEETQYF
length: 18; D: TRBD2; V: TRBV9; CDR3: CASSALGPLAGGAYEQYF
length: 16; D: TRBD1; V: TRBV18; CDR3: CASSPSPGQGIEEQFF
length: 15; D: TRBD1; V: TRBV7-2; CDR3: CASSFPTGYNYGYTF
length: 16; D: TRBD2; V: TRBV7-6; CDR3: CASSSLAGGRAGELFF
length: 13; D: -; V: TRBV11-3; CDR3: CASSSGSSYEQYF
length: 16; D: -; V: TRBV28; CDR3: CASSFPDRQIPGGYTF
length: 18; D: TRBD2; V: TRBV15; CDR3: CATSRDRPLRTSGREQYF
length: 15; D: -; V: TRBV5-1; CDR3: CASSFGAPGYNEQFF
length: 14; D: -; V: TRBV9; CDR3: CASSLDGGPGELFF
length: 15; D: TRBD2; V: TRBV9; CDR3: CASSVASGGANEQFF
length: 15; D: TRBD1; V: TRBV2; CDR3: CASRNDRGQIEGYTF
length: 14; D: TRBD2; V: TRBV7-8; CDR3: CASSLRTSDYEQYF
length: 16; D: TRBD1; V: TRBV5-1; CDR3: CASSWSTGNTQETQYF
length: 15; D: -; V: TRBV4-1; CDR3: CASSQGHLLYNEQFF
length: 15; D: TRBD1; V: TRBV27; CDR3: CASSPYTDRAEKLFF
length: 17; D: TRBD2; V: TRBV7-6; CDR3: CASSLGLARASIETQYF
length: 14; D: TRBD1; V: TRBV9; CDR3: CASSVVAGGDEQFF
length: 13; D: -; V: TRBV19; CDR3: CASSTPLGDEQFF
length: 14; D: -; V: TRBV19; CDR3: CATAQDSGANVLTF